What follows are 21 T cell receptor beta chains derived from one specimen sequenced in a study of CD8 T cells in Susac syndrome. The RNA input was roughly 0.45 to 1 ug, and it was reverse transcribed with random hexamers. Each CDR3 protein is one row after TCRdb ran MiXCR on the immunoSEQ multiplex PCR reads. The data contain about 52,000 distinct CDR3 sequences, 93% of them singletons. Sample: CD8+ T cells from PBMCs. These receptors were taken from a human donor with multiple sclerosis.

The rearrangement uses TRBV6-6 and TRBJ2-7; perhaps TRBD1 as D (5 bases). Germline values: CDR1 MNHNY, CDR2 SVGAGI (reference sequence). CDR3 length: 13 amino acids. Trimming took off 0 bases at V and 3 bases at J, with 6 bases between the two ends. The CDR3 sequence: CASSYSTDYEQYF. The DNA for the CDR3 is TGTGCCAGCAGTTACTCGACAGACTACGAGCAGTACTTC.

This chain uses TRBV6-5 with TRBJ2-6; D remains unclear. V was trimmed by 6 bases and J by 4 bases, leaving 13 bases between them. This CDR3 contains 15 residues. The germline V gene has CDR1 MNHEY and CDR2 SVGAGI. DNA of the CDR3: TGTGCCAGCAGCCCCGGGTCTGACGGGGCCAACGTCCTGACTTTC. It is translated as CASSPGSDGANVLTF.

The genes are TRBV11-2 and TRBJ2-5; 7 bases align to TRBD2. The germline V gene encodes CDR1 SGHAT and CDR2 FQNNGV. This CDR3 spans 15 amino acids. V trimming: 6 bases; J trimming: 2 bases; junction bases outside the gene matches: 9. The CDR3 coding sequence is TGTGCCAGCAGTCCCTGGGGGGGGTCGCAAGAGACCCAGTACTTC. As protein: CASSPWGGSQETQYF.

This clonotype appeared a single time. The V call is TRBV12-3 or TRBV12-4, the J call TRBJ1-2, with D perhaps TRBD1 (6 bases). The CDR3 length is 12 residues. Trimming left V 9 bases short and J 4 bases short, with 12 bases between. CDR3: CASRDTVYGYTF. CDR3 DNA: TGTGCCAGTCGGGACACAGTCTATGGCTACACCTTC.

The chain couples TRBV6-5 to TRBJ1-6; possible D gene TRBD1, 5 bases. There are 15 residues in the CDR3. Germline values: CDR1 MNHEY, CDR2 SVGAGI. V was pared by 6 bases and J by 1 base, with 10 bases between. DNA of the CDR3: TGTGCCAGCAGCCCCGGGGGGTCCTATAATTCACCCCTCCACTTT. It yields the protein CASSPGGSYNSPLHF.

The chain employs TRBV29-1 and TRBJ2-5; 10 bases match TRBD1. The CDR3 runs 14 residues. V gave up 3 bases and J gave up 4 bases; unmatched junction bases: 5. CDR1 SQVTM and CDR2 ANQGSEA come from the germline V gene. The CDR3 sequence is CSVDPTGGIETQYF. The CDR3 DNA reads TGCAGCGTTGACCCGACAGGGGGCATAGAGACCCAGTACTTC.

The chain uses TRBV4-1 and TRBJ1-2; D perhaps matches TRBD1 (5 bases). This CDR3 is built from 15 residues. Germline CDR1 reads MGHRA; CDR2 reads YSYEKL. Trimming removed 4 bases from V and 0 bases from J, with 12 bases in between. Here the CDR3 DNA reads TGCGCCAGCAGCCCCTCGGGGGGGGCTAACTATGGCTACACCTTC. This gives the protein CASSPSGGANYGYTF.

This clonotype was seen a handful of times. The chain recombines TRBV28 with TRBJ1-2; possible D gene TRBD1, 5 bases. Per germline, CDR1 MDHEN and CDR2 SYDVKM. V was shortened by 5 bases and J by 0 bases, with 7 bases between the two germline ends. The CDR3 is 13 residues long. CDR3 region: CASSTGSNYGYTF. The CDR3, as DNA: TGTGCCAGCAGTACAGGTTCTAACTATGGCTACACCTTC.

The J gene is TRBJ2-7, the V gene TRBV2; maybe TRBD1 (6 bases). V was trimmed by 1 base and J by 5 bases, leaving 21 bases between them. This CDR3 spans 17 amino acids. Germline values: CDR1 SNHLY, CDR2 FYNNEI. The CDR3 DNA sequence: TGTGCCAGCAGTGAAGAACGGTGGGGGCAGGGGAACAACGAGCAGTACTTC. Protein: CASSEERWGQGNNEQYF.

CDR3 coding DNA: TGTGCCAGTAGTATGGGTACACTGGACATGAACACTGAAGCTTTCTTT. Translating it yields CASSMGTLDMNTEAFF. V usage is TRBV19 and J usage is TRBJ1-1, with D possibly matching TRBD1 (5 bases). The germline V gene has CDR1 LNHDA and CDR2 SQIVND (reference sequence). This CDR3 has 16 residues. V was trimmed by 3 bases and J by 0 bases, leaving 14 bases between them. The whole variable domain, filled in from reference TRBV19 and TRBJ1-1, reads DGGITQSPKYLFRKEGQNVTLSCEQNLNHDAMYWYRQDPGQGLRLIYYSQIVNDFQKGDIAEGYSVSREKKESFPLTVTSAQKNPTAFYLCASSMGTLDMNTEAFFGQGTRLTVV.

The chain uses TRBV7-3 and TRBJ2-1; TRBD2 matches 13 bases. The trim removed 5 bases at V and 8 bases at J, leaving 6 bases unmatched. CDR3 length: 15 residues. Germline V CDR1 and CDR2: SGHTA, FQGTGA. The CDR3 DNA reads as TGTGCCAGCAGCCCTACTAGCGGGGGGGCCTATGAGCAGTTCTTC. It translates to CASSPTSGGAYEQFF.

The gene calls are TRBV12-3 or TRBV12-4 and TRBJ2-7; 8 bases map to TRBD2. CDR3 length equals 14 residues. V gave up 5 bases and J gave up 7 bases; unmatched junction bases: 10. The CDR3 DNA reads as TGTGCCAGCAGTCCTGGGACTAGTGTCGGAGAGCAGTACTTC. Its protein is CASSPGTSVGEQYF.

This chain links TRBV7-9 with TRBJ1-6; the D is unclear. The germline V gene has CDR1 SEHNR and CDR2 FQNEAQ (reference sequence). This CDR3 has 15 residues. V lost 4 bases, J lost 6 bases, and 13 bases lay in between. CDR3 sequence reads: CASSSLDGSNSPLHF. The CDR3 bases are TGTGCCAGCAGCTCCCTAGACGGGAGTAATTCACCCCTCCACTTT. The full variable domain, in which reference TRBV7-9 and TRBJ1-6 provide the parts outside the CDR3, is DTGVSQNPRHKITKRGQNVTFRCDPISEHNRLYWYRQTLGQGPEFLTYFQNEAQLEKSRLLSDRFSAERPKGSFSTLEIQRTEQGDSAMYLCASSSLDGSNSPLHFGNGTRLTVT.

The DNA for the CDR3 is TGTGCCAGCAGTATGGACCTAGCGGGGGTCTCAGATACGCAGTATTTT. The encoded protein is CASSMDLAGVSDTQYF. J is TRBJ2-3 and V is TRBV27; 10 bases map to TRBD2. V lost 5 bases to trimming and J lost 4 bases; unmatched junction nucleotides: 9. Germline-derived CDR1 and CDR2 are MNHEY and SMNVEV (reference sequence). The CDR3 is 16 amino acids.

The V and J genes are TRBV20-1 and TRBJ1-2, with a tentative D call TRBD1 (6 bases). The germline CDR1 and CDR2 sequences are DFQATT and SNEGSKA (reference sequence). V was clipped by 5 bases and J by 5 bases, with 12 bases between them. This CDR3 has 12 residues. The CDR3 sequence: CSAAGQIYGYTF. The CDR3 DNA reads TGCAGTGCTGCCGGACAGATTTATGGCTACACCTTC.

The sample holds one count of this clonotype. The CDR3 bases are TGTGCCAGTACCATTCAGGGGAACACTGAAGCTTTCTTT. As protein: CASTIQGNTEAFF. The rearrangement links TRBV19 to TRBJ1-1; TRBD1 is a possible D gene (5 bases). CDR3 length: 13 amino acids. CDR1 and CDR2 (germline): LNHDA, SQIVND (reference sequence). V lost 7 bases and J 1 base, leaving 10 bases between the germline ends.

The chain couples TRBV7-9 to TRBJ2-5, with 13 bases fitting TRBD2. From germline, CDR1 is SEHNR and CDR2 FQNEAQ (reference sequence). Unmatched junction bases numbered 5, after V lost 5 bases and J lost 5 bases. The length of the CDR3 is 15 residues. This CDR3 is CASSPTSGGHETQYF. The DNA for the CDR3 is TGTGCCAGCAGCCCGACTAGCGGGGGGCACGAGACCCAGTACTTC.

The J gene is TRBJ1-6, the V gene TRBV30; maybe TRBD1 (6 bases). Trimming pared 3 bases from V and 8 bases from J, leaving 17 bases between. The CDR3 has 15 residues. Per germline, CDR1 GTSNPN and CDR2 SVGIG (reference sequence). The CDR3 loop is CAWSISQGPYSPLHF. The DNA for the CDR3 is TGTGCCTGGAGCATTTCACAGGGCCCTTATTCACCCCTCCACTTT.

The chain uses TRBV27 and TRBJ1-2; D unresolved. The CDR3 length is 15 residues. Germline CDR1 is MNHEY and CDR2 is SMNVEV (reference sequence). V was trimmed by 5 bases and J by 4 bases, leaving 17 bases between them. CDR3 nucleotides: TGTGCCAGCAGTGTGACTCGGGAAGTGGGCTATGGCTACACCTTC. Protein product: CASSVTREVGYGYTF.

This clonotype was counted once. Written as DNA, the CDR3 is TGTGCCATCAGTGAGTCGATCATGTCTGAGGCGCCAGAGACCCAGTACTTC. Translation gives CAISESIMSEAPETQYF. J is TRBJ2-5 and V is TRBV10-3; D is ambiguous. V lost 0 bases to trimming and J lost 4 bases, with 18 bases between them. Germline assignment: CDR1 ENHRY and CDR2 SYGVKD. The CDR3 extends over 17 amino acids.

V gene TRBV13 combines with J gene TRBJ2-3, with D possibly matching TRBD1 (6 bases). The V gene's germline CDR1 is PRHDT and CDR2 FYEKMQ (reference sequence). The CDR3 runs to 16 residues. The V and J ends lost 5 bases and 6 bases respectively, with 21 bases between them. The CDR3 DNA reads TGTGCCAGCAGCCTGGGCGGCAGGGGCGGCAGGGATACGCAGTATTTT. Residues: CASSLGGRGGRDTQYF.